A single T cell receptor (beta chain) is shown here with its context. The sample belongs to a study of T-cell reconstitution after alpha-beta-depleted transplantation in children. The CDR3 is 16 residues long. Per the germline V gene, CDR1 is SGHRS and CDR2 is YFSETQ. V lost 6 bases, J lost 0 bases, and 6 bases stayed unmatched. Preparation of the TCRbeta library used unique molecular identifiers. TCRdb reanalysed the PCR reads using MiXCR and keeps one entry per CDR3 protein. The sample has hundreds of thousands of distinct CDR3 sequences; about an eighth are singletons. This chain connects TRBV5-1 to TRBJ2-1; 10 bases are shared with TRBD2. The sequence came from a male patient aged 10 to 17 who had a stem cell transplant for acute myeloid leukemia, so the T cells may come from the graft donor. This material consisted of PBMCs, mostly from graft donor cells, taken 360 days after TCRalphabeta/CD19-depleted stem cell transplant. This CDR3 reads CASNPAGGFSYNEQFF. In DNA, the CDR3 is TGCGCCAGCAACCCAGCGGGAGGGTTCTCCTACAATGAGCAGTTCTTC.